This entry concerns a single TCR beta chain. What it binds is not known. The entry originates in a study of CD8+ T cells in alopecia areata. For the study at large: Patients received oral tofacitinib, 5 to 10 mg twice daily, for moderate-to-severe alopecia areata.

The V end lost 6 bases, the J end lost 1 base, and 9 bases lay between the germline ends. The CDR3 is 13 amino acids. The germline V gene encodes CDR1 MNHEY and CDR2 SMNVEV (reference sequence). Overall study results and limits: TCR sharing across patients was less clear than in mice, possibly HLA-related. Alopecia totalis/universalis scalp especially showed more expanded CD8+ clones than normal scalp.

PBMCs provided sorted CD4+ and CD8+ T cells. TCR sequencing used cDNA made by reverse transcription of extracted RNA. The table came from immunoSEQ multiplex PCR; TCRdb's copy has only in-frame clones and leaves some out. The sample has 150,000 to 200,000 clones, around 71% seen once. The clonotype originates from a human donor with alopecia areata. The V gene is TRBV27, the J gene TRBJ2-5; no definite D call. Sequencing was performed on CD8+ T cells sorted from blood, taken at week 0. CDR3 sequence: CASRETVQETQYF. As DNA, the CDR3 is TGTGCCAGCAGAGAAACTGTCCAAGAGACCCAGTACTTC.